This T cell receptor beta chain was documented in a study of post-analysis software for immune sequencing data. Sequencing libraries made from TCR beta cDNA carried unique molecular identifiers. TCRdb analysed the PCR reads with MiXCR anew, one entry per CDR3 protein. The repertoire holds 150,000 to 200,000 distinct CDR3 sequences, approximately 35% seen once, with 28% in the top ten. From germline, CDR1 is SGHRS and CDR2 YFSETQ. The CDR3 has 15 residues. The junction had 6 bases not matched to a gene; V was cut back by 4 bases and J by 4 bases. The table lists this clonotype with many counts. Sequencing used blood, obtained after autologous hematopoietic stem cell transplantation. This chain links TRBV5-1 with TRBJ2-1; 9 bases are shared with TRBD1. This receptor was obtained from a girl between 5 and 17 years old with multiple sclerosis. The CDR3, as DNA: TGCGCCAGCAGCCCGGGACAGGGCCCTTACAATGAGCAGTTCTTC. Translation gives CASSPGQGPYNEQFF. Based on the CDR3 plus reference TRBV5-1 and TRBJ2-1, the full variable domain is KAGVTQTPRYLIKTRGQQVTLSCSPISGHRSVSWYQQTPGQGLQFLFEYFSETQRNKGNFPGRFSGRQFSNSRSEMNVSTLELGDSALYLCASSPGQGPYNEQFFGPGTRLTVL.